This TCR beta chain emerged from a study of blood T cell repertoires in COVID-19. Overall study: PBMCs, B-cell-depleted T cells, or T cells provided the cDNA or gDNA that made up the material.

This CDR3 region has 13 residues. V lost 5 bases, J lost 6 bases, and 11 bases lay in between. In the original workflow: Amplification of reference gene primers was used by the study to estimate nucleated cell counts. Sequenced by immunoSEQ multiplex PCR; TCRdb stores in-frame clones only, minus some. The DNA was the basis for D and trimming; V, J and clone size are from that table. This table has 250,000 or so clones, 88% appearing once. This TCR was recovered from a woman in her 30s with acute or convalescent COVID-19. The sequenced sample consisted of peripheral blood. The V and J genes are TRBV12-3 or TRBV12-4 and TRBJ1-5; the D is unclear. The CDR3 here is CASSIRRGQPQHF. In DNA form, the CDR3 reads TGTGCCAGCAGTATTAGACGGGGTCAGCCCCAGCATTTT.